These T cell receptor beta chains were read from a single sample in a study of blood T cell repertoires in COVID-19. Sequencing was performed with immunoSEQ multiplex PCR; in TCRdb, only in-frame clones are kept and a portion is missing. There are approximately 200,000 clones in the sample; about nine tenths occur only once, and less than 3.5% lies in the top ten. Sequencing was done on a sample of peripheral blood. The source of these receptors is a man aged 30-40 years with COVID-19, enrolled during active disease. The CDR3 runs from the conserved cysteine through the conserved F or W. The D gene is left open where the match is weak. Size is stated for part of the rows, as once, few or many counts, or as a class when the clone is expanded.

clone size: -
J gene: TRBJ2-5
V gene: TRBV19
D gene: -
CDR3 protein: CASSINPWQAGVQETQYF
CDR3 DNA: TGTGCCAGTAGTATAAATCCATGGCAGGCCGGGGTACAAGAGACCCAGTACTTC

clone size: -
J gene: TRBJ1-1
V gene: TRBV5-1
D gene: -
CDR3 protein: CASKTGGFMNTEAFF
CDR3 DNA: TGCGCCAGCAAAACGGGAGGATTTATGAACACTGAAGCTTTCTTT

clone size: -
J gene: TRBJ2-1
V gene: TRBV7-8
D gene: -
CDR3 protein: CASSLLRNEQFF
CDR3 DNA: TGTGCCAGCAGCTTACTCAGGAATGAGCAGTTCTTC

clone size: -
J gene: TRBJ2-5
V gene: TRBV15
D gene: TRBD2
CDR3 protein: CATSREGLAGYQETQYF
CDR3 DNA: TGTGCCACCAGCAGAGAGGGACTAGCGGGGTACCAAGAGACCCAGTACTTC

clone size: -
J gene: TRBJ1-2
V gene: TRBV28
D gene: -
CDR3 protein: CASSPGGRANYGYTF
CDR3 DNA: TGTGCCAGCAGCCCTGGCGGTAGAGCTAACTATGGCTACACCTTC

clone size: -
J gene: TRBJ1-2
V gene: TRBV20-1
D gene: -
CDR3 protein: CSATPMEGYTF
CDR3 DNA: TGCAGTGCGACACCGATGGAAGGCTACACCTTC

clone size: many
J gene: TRBJ2-7
V gene: TRBV4-1
D gene: -
CDR3 protein: CASSPLGGGIYEQYF
CDR3 DNA: TGCGCCAGCAGCCCCCTAGGGGGGGGAATCTACGAGCAGTACTTC

clone size: few
J gene: TRBJ2-7
V gene: TRBV7-2
D gene: TRBD1
CDR3 protein: CASSTRTGSSYEQYF
CDR3 DNA: TGTGCCAGCAGCACTCGGACAGGGAGCTCCTACGAGCAGTACTTC

clone size: few
J gene: TRBJ2-3
V gene: TRBV5-5
D gene: TRBD2
CDR3 protein: CASSLGLAGAYSTDTQYF
CDR3 DNA: TGTGCCAGCAGCTTGGGACTAGCGGGGGCCTACTCCACAGATACGCAGTATTTT

clone size: -
J gene: TRBJ2-1
V gene: TRBV11-3
D gene: -
CDR3 protein: CASSFAGGDEQFF
CDR3 DNA: TGTGCCAGCAGCTTCGCTGGGGGCGATGAGCAGTTCTTC

clone size: -
J gene: TRBJ1-3
V gene: TRBV2
D gene: -
CDR3 protein: CASSIRQVSGNTIYF
CDR3 DNA: TGTGCCAGCAGTATAAGACAAGTCTCTGGAAACACCATATATTTT

clone size: -
J gene: TRBJ2-3
V gene: TRBV6-6
D gene: -
CDR3 protein: CASRDGTHTDTQYF
CDR3 DNA: TGTGCCAGCCGAGACGGGACTCACACAGATACGCAGTATTTT

clone size: once
J gene: TRBJ2-2
V gene: TRBV7-3
D gene: -
CDR3 protein: CASSLTGAAGITSGELFF
CDR3 DNA: TGTGCCAGCAGCTTAACGGGGGCCGCCGGCATTACTTCCGGGGAGCTGTTTTTT

clone size: -
J gene: TRBJ2-1
V gene: TRBV28
D gene: TRBD2
CDR3 protein: CASSSSWTRGTSYNEQFF
CDR3 DNA: TGTGCCAGCAGTTCGTCCTGGACCCGGGGGACTAGCTACAATGAGCAGTTCTTC

clone size: -
J gene: TRBJ1-1
V gene: TRBV5-5
D gene: -
CDR3 protein: CASSLAPLNTEAFF
CDR3 DNA: TGTGCCAGCAGCTTGGCCCCACTCAACACTGAAGCTTTCTTT

clone size: -
J gene: TRBJ2-2
V gene: TRBV16
D gene: -
CDR3 protein: CASRRRLDTSPEELFF
CDR3 DNA: TGTGCCAGCAGACGACGTCTGGACACCTCGCCCGAGGAGCTGTTTTTT

clone size: -
J gene: TRBJ2-5
V gene: TRBV19
D gene: -
CDR3 protein: CASSRDTGIIHQETQYF
CDR3 DNA: TGTGCCAGTAGCCGGGACACCGGAATAATCCATCAAGAGACCCAGTACTTC

clone size: -
J gene: TRBJ1-5
V gene: TRBV30
D gene: -
CDR3 protein: CAWSTSNQPQHF
CDR3 DNA: TGTGCCTGGAGTACTTCAAATCAGCCCCAGCATTTT

clone size: -
J gene: TRBJ2-7
V gene: TRBV30
D gene: TRBD2
CDR3 protein: CALTGLAFSYEQYF
CDR3 DNA: TGTGCCTTAACGGGACTAGCGTTCTCCTACGAGCAGTACTTC

clone size: -
J gene: TRBJ2-7
V gene: TRBV3-1/TRBV3-2
D gene: TRBD1
CDR3 protein: CASSQSDRGQDEQYF
CDR3 DNA: TGTGCCAGCAGCCAATCGGACAGGGGGCAGGACGAGCAGTACTTC

clone size: -
J gene: TRBJ2-1
V gene: TRBV5-4
D gene: TRBD2
CDR3 protein: CASSLWRGSSYNEQFF
CDR3 DNA: TGTGCCAGCAGCCTTTGGCGGGGGAGCTCCTACAATGAGCAGTTCTTC

clone size: -
J gene: TRBJ2-7
V gene: TRBV6-2/TRBV6-3
D gene: -
CDR3 protein: CASSKQGSGEQYF
CDR3 DNA: TGTGCCAGCAGTAAACAGGGATCGGGAGAGCAGTACTTC

clone size: -
J gene: TRBJ2-7
V gene: TRBV5-1
D gene: TRBD1
CDR3 protein: CASSLAGTGLYEQYF
CDR3 DNA: TGCGCCAGCAGCTTGGCCGGGACAGGTCTTTACGAGCAGTACTTC

clone size: -
J gene: TRBJ2-7
V gene: TRBV30
D gene: TRBD1
CDR3 protein: CACHTGDNEQYF
CDR3 DNA: TGTGCCTGCCATACAGGGGACAACGAGCAGTACTTC

clone size: -
J gene: TRBJ2-1
V gene: TRBV21-1
D gene: -
CDR3 protein: CASNPPFSGGQHNEQFF
CDR3 DNA: TGTGCCAGCAACCCCCCCTTTAGCGGGGGGCAGCACAATGAGCAGTTCTTC

clone size: once
J gene: TRBJ2-1
V gene: TRBV20-1
D gene: TRBD2
CDR3 protein: CSASKLAAYNEQFF
CDR3 DNA: TGCAGTGCTAGTAAACTAGCGGCCTACAATGAGCAGTTCTTC

clone size: -
J gene: TRBJ2-2
V gene: TRBV7-9
D gene: -
CDR3 protein: CASSSTSSHGELFF
CDR3 DNA: TGTGCCAGCAGCTCGACTAGTTCCCACGGGGAGCTGTTTTTT

clone size: few
J gene: TRBJ1-2
V gene: TRBV7-9
D gene: -
CDR3 protein: CIGQSLGYGYTF
CDR3 DNA: TGTATCGGACAGAGCCTTGGGTATGGCTACACCTTC

clone size: -
J gene: TRBJ1-2
V gene: TRBV5-4
D gene: -
CDR3 protein: CASTSPHRQGKTGGYTF
CDR3 DNA: TGTGCCAGCACCTCCCCCCACAGGCAGGGGAAAACGGGCGGCTACACCTTC

clone size: -
J gene: TRBJ2-6
V gene: TRBV7-3
D gene: -
CDR3 protein: CASSFPTGLGSGANVLTF
CDR3 DNA: TGTGCCAGCAGCTTCCCCACAGGGCTCGGATCTGGGGCCAACGTCCTGACTTTC

clone size: -
J gene: TRBJ1-2
V gene: TRBV7-2
D gene: -
CDR3 protein: CASSLDPGKGYGYTF
CDR3 DNA: TGTGCCAGCAGCTTAGATCCGGGGAAGGGCTATGGCTACACCTTC

clone size: -
J gene: TRBJ2-1
V gene: TRBV9
D gene: TRBD2
CDR3 protein: CASSVTSGVVYNEQFF
CDR3 DNA: TGTGCCAGCAGCGTAACTAGCGGGGTAGTATACAATGAGCAGTTCTTC

clone size: -
J gene: TRBJ2-1
V gene: TRBV2
D gene: -
CDR3 protein: CASSPSSYNEQFF
CDR3 DNA: TGTGCCAGCAGTCCTAGCTCCTACAATGAGCAGTTCTTC

clone size: -
J gene: TRBJ2-3
V gene: TRBV15
D gene: TRBD2
CDR3 protein: CATSRTSGGATDTQYF
CDR3 DNA: TGTGCCACCAGCAGGACTAGCGGGGGGGCGACGGATACGCAGTATTTT

clone size: -
J gene: TRBJ1-4
V gene: TRBV7-2
D gene: -
CDR3 protein: CASSYYLNEKLFF
CDR3 DNA: TGTGCCAGCAGCTATTACTTAAATGAAAAACTGTTTTTT

clone size: -
J gene: TRBJ2-5
V gene: TRBV29-1
D gene: -
CDR3 protein: CSVEDPRLDSKLGETQYF
CDR3 DNA: TGCAGCGTTGAAGACCCCCGACTAGACTCCAAACTAGGGGAGACCCAGTACTTC

clone size: -
J gene: TRBJ1-2
V gene: TRBV28
D gene: TRBD1
CDR3 protein: CASRGDRTNYGYTF
CDR3 DNA: TGTGCCAGCAGGGGGGACAGGACTAACTATGGCTACACCTTC

clone size: few
J gene: TRBJ1-1
V gene: TRBV2
D gene: -
CDR3 protein: CASSEAVGGGAFF
CDR3 DNA: TGTGCCAGCAGTGAAGCGGTTGGGGGAGGAGCTTTCTTT

clone size: -
J gene: TRBJ2-7
V gene: TRBV7-9
D gene: TRBD2
CDR3 protein: CASSSYSGGRPSSYEQYF
CDR3 DNA: TGTGCCAGCAGCTCATACTCGGGGGGTCGACCAAGCTCCTACGAGCAGTACTTC

clone size: -
J gene: TRBJ1-4
V gene: TRBV30
D gene: -
CDR3 protein: CAWSFPGSFNEKLFF
CDR3 DNA: TGTGCCTGGAGTTTCCCAGGAAGTTTTAATGAAAAACTGTTTTTT

clone size: -
J gene: TRBJ2-3
V gene: TRBV24-1
D gene: -
CDR3 protein: CATSDLYSDTQYF
CDR3 DNA: TGTGCCACCAGTGACCTCTACTCAGATACGCAGTATTTT

clone size: once
J gene: TRBJ1-2
V gene: TRBV7-9
D gene: TRBD1
CDR3 protein: CASSSGQGSNYGYTF
CDR3 DNA: TGTGCCAGCAGCTCGGGACAGGGCAGTAACTATGGCTACACCTTC

clone size: -
J gene: TRBJ1-2
V gene: TRBV28
D gene: -
CDR3 protein: CASSPGGNSYGYTF
CDR3 DNA: TGTGCCAGCAGTCCGGGCGGGAACTCCTATGGCTACACCTTC

clone size: -
J gene: TRBJ2-2
V gene: TRBV19
D gene: -
CDR3 protein: CASTLTKYTGELFF
CDR3 DNA: TGTGCCAGTACTCTAACTAAGTACACCGGGGAGCTGTTTTTT

clone size: -
J gene: TRBJ2-1
V gene: TRBV7-3
D gene: TRBD1
CDR3 protein: CASSLTGQGNEQFF
CDR3 DNA: TGTGCCAGCAGCTTGACGGGACAGGGCAATGAGCAGTTCTTC

clone size: -
J gene: TRBJ2-7
V gene: TRBV9
D gene: TRBD2
CDR3 protein: CASNPGGGLVGHEQYF
CDR3 DNA: TGTGCCAGCAACCCCGGGGGGGGACTAGTTGGCCACGAGCAGTACTTC

clone size: few
J gene: TRBJ1-2
V gene: TRBV5-4
D gene: -
CDR3 protein: CASSPGGKNYGYTF
CDR3 DNA: TGTGCCAGCAGCCCTGGAGGCAAGAACTATGGCTACACCTTC

clone size: -
J gene: TRBJ1-6
V gene: TRBV7-2
D gene: TRBD1
CDR3 protein: CASSLFGDRTTSPLHF
CDR3 DNA: TGTGCCAGCAGCTTATTTGGGGACAGGACGACATCACCCCTCCACTTT

clone size: few
J gene: TRBJ2-7
V gene: TRBV29-1
D gene: -
CDR3 protein: CSVNFSGYEQYF
CDR3 DNA: TGCAGCGTCAACTTTAGCGGCTACGAGCAGTACTTC

clone size: once
J gene: TRBJ2-2
V gene: TRBV28
D gene: -
CDR3 protein: CASRGQVGGTGELFF
CDR3 DNA: TGTGCCAGCAGAGGACAGGTGGGGGGTACCGGGGAGCTGTTTTTT

clone size: -
J gene: TRBJ1-2
V gene: TRBV5-1
D gene: TRBD1
CDR3 protein: CASSRDRASNYGYTF
CDR3 DNA: TGCGCCAGCAGCCGGGACAGGGCTTCAAACTATGGCTACACCTTC

clone size: -
J gene: TRBJ1-1
V gene: TRBV27
D gene: -
CDR3 protein: CASSSQWRGTEAFF
CDR3 DNA: TGTGCCAGCAGTTCACAGTGGCGTGGCACTGAAGCTTTCTTT

clone size: -
J gene: TRBJ1-1
V gene: TRBV29-1
D gene: -
CDR3 protein: CSVGGSRGGTEAFF
CDR3 DNA: TGCAGCGTTGGGGGTTCCAGGGGTGGCACTGAAGCTTTCTTT

clone size: -
J gene: TRBJ2-7
V gene: TRBV18
D gene: TRBD1
CDR3 protein: CASSPPGQGDYEQYF
CDR3 DNA: TGTGCCAGCTCGCCCCCGGGACAGGGGGACTACGAGCAGTACTTC

clone size: -
J gene: TRBJ1-5
V gene: TRBV24-1
D gene: -
CDR3 protein: CATSDSGTWSNQPQHF
CDR3 DNA: TGTGCCACCAGTGATTCCGGGACATGGAGCAATCAGCCCCAGCATTTT

clone size: -
J gene: TRBJ2-7
V gene: TRBV28
D gene: -
CDR3 protein: CATTGFYEQYF
CDR3 DNA: TGTGCCACTACAGGGTTCTACGAGCAGTACTTC

clone size: -
J gene: TRBJ1-3
V gene: TRBV5-4
D gene: -
CDR3 protein: CASSSQDINSGNTIYF
CDR3 DNA: TGTGCCAGCAGCTCCCAGGACATCAACTCTGGAAACACCATATATTTT

clone size: -
J gene: TRBJ1-3
V gene: TRBV5-1
D gene: TRBD1
CDR3 protein: CASSLRTGTSGNTIYF
CDR3 DNA: TGCGCCAGCAGCTTGCGGACAGGGACCTCTGGAAACACCATATATTTT

clone size: -
J gene: TRBJ1-3
V gene: TRBV7-2
D gene: -
CDR3 protein: CASSSGSGNTIYF
CDR3 DNA: TGTGCCAGCAGCTCAGGGTCAGGAAACACCATATATTTT